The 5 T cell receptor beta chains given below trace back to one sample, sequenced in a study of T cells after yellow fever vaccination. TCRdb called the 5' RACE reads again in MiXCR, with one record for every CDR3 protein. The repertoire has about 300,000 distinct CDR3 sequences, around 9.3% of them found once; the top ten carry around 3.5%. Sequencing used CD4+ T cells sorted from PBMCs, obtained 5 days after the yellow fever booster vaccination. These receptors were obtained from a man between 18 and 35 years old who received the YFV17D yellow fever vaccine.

The CDR3 spells CATSRVPSGFVYNEQFF. The DNA of the CDR3 is TGTGCCACCAGCAGAGTCCCCTCCGGGTTCGTCTACAATGAGCAGTTCTTC. J is TRBJ2-1 and V is TRBV15; D uncertain. Germline V gene sequence: CDR1 LNHNV, CDR2 YYDKDF (reference sequence). V dropped 1 base and J dropped 3 bases, with 16 bases sitting between them. This CDR3 comprises 17 residues.

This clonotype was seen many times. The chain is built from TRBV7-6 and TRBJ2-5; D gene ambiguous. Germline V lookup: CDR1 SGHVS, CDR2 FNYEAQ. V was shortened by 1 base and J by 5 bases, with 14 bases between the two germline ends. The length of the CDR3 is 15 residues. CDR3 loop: CASSLVSWQSETQYF. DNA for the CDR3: TGTGCCAGCAGCTTAGTTTCGTGGCAGTCGGAGACCCAGTACTTC. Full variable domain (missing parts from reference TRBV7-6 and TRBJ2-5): GAGVSQSPRYKVTKRGQDVALRCDPISGHVSLYWYRQALGQGPEFLTYFNYEAQQDKSGLPNDRFSAERPEGSISTLTIQRTEQRDSAMYRCASSLVSWQSETQYFGPGTRLLVL.

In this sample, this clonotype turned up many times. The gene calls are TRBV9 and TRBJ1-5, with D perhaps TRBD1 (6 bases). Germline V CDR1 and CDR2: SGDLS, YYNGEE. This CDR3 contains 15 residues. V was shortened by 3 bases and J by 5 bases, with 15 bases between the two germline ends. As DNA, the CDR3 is TGTGCCAGCAGCGAAAAACAGGGCTCCGATCAGCCCCAGCATTTT. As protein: CASSEKQGSDQPQHF.

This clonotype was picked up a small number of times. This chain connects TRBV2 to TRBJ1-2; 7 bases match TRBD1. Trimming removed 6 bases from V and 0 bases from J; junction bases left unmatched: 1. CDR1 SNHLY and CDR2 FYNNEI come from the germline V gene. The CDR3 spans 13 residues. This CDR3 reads CASRQGANYGYTF. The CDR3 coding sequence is TGTGCCAGCAGGCAGGGGGCTAACTATGGCTACACCTTC.

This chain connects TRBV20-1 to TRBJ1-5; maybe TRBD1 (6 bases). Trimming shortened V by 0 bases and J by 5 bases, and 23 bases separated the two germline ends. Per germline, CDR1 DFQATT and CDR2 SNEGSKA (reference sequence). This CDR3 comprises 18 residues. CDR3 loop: CSARDLAGEGRGHQPQHF. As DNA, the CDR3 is TGCAGTGCTAGAGATTTGGCAGGGGAAGGCAGGGGCCATCAGCCCCAGCATTTT.